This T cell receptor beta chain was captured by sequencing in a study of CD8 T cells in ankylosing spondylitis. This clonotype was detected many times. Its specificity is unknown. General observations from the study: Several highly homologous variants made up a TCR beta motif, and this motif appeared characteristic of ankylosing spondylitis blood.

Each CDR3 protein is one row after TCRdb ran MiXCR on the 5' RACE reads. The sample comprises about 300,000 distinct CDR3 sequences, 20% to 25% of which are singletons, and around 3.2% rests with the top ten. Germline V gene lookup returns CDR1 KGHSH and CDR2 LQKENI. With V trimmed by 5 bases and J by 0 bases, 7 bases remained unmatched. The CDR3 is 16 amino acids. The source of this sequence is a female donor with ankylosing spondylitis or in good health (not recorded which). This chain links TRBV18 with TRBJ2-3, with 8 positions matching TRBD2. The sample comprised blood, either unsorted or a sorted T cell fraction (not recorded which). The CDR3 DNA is TGTGCCAGCTCAGGAGCGGGAGATTATAGCACAGATACGCAGTATTTT. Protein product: CASSGAGDYSTDTQYF.